One sample yielded the 25 T cell receptor beta chains listed below, sequenced in a study of blood T cell repertoires in COVID-19. Sequencing was performed with immunoSEQ multiplex PCR; in TCRdb, only in-frame clones are kept and a portion is missing. Altogether a few hundred thousand clones are present, less than 90% being singletons, with the ten largest covering 3%. Specimen: PBMCs or T cells enriched from blood (not recorded which). The receptors were sampled from a woman between 50 and 59 years old who had recovered from COVID-19.

CDR3 DNA: TGTGCCAGCAGACGACCCGCTAGCCGCGATACGCAGTATTTT. It yields the protein CASRRPASRDTQYF. The rearrangement joins TRBV28 to TRBJ2-3; TRBD2 might be the D (5 bases). The V end lost 6 bases, the J end lost 6 bases, and 16 bases lay between the germline ends. Germline CDR1 MDHEN, CDR2 SYDVKM. This CDR3 region has 14 residues.

This clone was found once. This chain links TRBV4-2 with TRBJ2-1; 7 bases agree with TRBD1. Germline values: CDR1 LGHNA, CDR2 YNFKEQ. V shed 8 bases, J shed 6 bases, and the junction held 7 bases outside the gene matches. This CDR3 is built from 13 residues. DNA of the CDR3: TGTGCCAGCGTAGGACAGGACACCAATGAGCAGTTCTTC. It encodes CASVGQDTNEQFF.

The rearrangement links TRBV28 to TRBJ2-7, with D perhaps TRBD2 (6 bases). Trimming stripped 6 bases from V and 3 bases from J, with 15 bases between. Germline V gives CDR1 MDHEN, CDR2 SYDVKM. This CDR3 comprises 14 residues. In nucleotides, the CDR3 is TGTGCCAGCAGGCGCACCGGGACTGGCTACGAGCAGTACTTC. Translating gives CASRRTGTGYEQYF.

V and J are TRBV7-8 and TRBJ2-6, with D tentatively TRBD1 (5 bases). The V end lost 6 bases, the J end lost 0 bases, and 9 bases lay between the germline ends. Germline V gene data show CDR1 as SGHVS and CDR2 as FQNEAQ. CDR3 length: 15 residues. The CDR3 DNA is TGTGCCAGCAGTAGACAGCGCTCTGGGGCCAACGTCCTGACTTTC. This sequence encodes CASSRQRSGANVLTF.

The V gene is TRBV10-3, the J gene TRBJ2-7; D gene uncertain. CDR3 length equals 11 residues. Germline CDR1 ENHRY, CDR2 SYGVKD. Trimming removed 4 bases from V and 5 bases from J, with 6 bases in between. CDR3 sequence reads: CAISVKNEQYF. CDR3 sequence (DNA): TGTGCCATCAGTGTAAAAAACGAGCAGTACTTC.

The rearrangement joins TRBV28 to TRBJ2-7, with 9 bases identical to TRBD1. The length of the CDR3 is 15 residues. Germline CDR1 reads MDHEN; CDR2 reads SYDVKM. J was trimmed by 4 bases and V by 4 bases; bases with no gene match: 8. The chain's CDR3 is CASSSRDRVAYEQYF. CDR3 nucleotide sequence: TGTGCCAGCAGTTCGAGGGACAGGGTGGCGTACGAGCAGTACTTC.

The table lists this clone with a count of one. The gene calls are TRBV6-2 or TRBV6-3 and TRBJ1-5; 8 nucleotides agree with TRBD1. Germline V CDR1 and CDR2: MNHEY, SVGEGT. This CDR3 is 17 amino acids long. V gave up 2 bases and J gave up 6 bases; unmatched junction bases: 12. The CDR3 is CASSYPTGGSSSQPQHF. CDR3 bases: TGTGCCAGCAGTTACCCAACAGGGGGTTCTTCGAGTCAGCCCCAGCATTTT.

The chain couples TRBV6-2 or TRBV6-3 to TRBJ1-2; 9 positions match TRBD1. J lost 3 bases, V lost 4 bases, and 9 bases had no gene match. Germline CDR1 MNHEY, CDR2 SVGEGT. This CDR3 spans 16 amino acids. In DNA, the CDR3 is TGTGCCAGCAGTTTCGCCGGGACAGGGTGGGACTATGGCTACACCTTC. As protein: CASSFAGTGWDYGYTF.

The rearrangement links TRBV2 to TRBJ1-3; no definite D call. The CDR3 is 14 residues long. V lost 9 bases to trimming and J lost 0 bases, with 12 bases between them. Germline CDR1 reads SNHLY; CDR2 reads FYNNEI. CDR3 sequence: CASSPPVSGNTIYF. The CDR3 DNA reads TGTGCCAGTTCTCCGCCGGTCTCTGGAAACACCATATATTTT.

The genes are TRBV6-5 and TRBJ2-7, with D possibly TRBD2 on 5 matching bases. The V gene lost 4 bases and the J gene lost 3 bases, with 10 bases spanning the gap. This CDR3 contains 13 residues. Germline values: CDR1 MNHEY, CDR2 SVGAGI. The CDR3 coding sequence is TGTGCCAGCAGTTCCCCGGGGATCTACGAGCAGTACTTC. Its translation: CASSSPGIYEQYF.

The V call is TRBV24-1, the J call TRBJ1-2; no firm D call. Germline values: CDR1 KGHDR, CDR2 SFDVKD. The ends were cut back, 2 bases at V and 3 bases at J, with 9 bases in the middle. CDR3 size: 14 residues. The CDR3 spells CATSDSTAYYGYTF. CDR3 bases: TGTGCCACCAGTGATTCTACAGCTTACTATGGCTACACCTTC.

CDR3 protein: CASRAYRTDNTEAFF. CDR3 coding DNA: TGTGCCAGCAGAGCCTACAGGACAGATAACACTGAAGCTTTCTTT. J is TRBJ1-1 and V is TRBV6-5; a possible D gene is TRBD1 (6 bases). CDR3 length: 15 residues. Trimming took 6 bases from V and 2 from J, leaving 16 bases between them. Germline-derived CDR1 and CDR2 are MNHEY and SVGAGI.

The chain carries TRBV2 and TRBJ2-3; TRBD2 aligns across 9 bases. The V gene end was trimmed by 6 bases and the J gene end by 0 bases; junction bases not matched to a gene: 13. CDR1 is SNHLY, CDR2 FYNNEI, per germline. The CDR3 covers 18 residues. The CDR3 region is CASRVDLLTSGSTDTQYF. CDR3 nucleotide sequence: TGTGCCAGCAGAGTCGACCTACTGACTAGCGGTAGCACAGATACGCAGTATTTT.

The J gene is TRBJ1-4, the V gene TRBV6-5; TRBD1 matches at 7 bases. The CDR3 runs to 13 residues. J lost 6 bases, V lost 8 bases, and 6 bases had no gene match. From germline, CDR1 is MNHEY and CDR2 SVGAGI. CDR3 in DNA: TGTGCCAGCTCTAGGGGGCTTTATGAAAAACTGTTTTTT. This sequence encodes CASSRGLYEKLFF.

The genes are TRBV7-3 and TRBJ2-1; 9 bases are shared with TRBD2. The V gene's germline CDR1 is SGHTA and CDR2 FQGTGA. Germline trimming cut 1 base from V and 0 bases from J; bases unmatched to any gene: 16. The CDR3 covers 21 residues. In DNA form, the CDR3 reads TGTGCCAGCAGCTTAAACCCCGGTTCTAGCGGGACCCATAGCTCCTACAATGAGCAGTTCTTC. Protein: CASSLNPGSSGTHSSYNEQFF.

The rearrangement uses TRBV14 and TRBJ2-7; 12 bases line up with TRBD1. Germline lookup yields CDR1 SGHDN and CDR2 FVKESK. Trimming at V came to 7 bases and at J to 5 bases, leaving 12 bases not matched to a gene. The CDR3 length is 16 residues. This CDR3 is CASILKAGTGGDEQYF. The CDR3 DNA reads TGTGCCAGCATCCTTAAGGCCGGGACAGGGGGCGACGAGCAGTACTTC.

The chain uses TRBV28 and TRBJ1-1, with D possibly TRBD1 on 5 matching bases. This CDR3 region has 13 residues. Trimming left V 7 bases short and J 5 bases short, with 14 bases between. CDR1 MDHEN and CDR2 SYDVKM come from the germline V gene. CDR3 region: CASKVRDGTEAFF. The CDR3 nucleotides are TGTGCCAGCAAGGTCAGGGATGGGACTGAAGCTTTCTTT.

The rearrangement links TRBV7-8 to TRBJ2-7; 13 bases are a match to TRBD2. Trimming took 1 base from V and 5 from J; bases not matched to a gene: 2. The CDR3 is 15 amino acids. Per germline, CDR1 SGHVS and CDR2 FQNEAQ. CDR3 region: CASSLELAGGNEQYF. Written as DNA, the CDR3 is TGTGCCAGCAGCTTAGAACTAGCGGGAGGGAACGAGCAGTACTTC.

The chain uses TRBV11-2 and TRBJ1-2; 7 positions agree with TRBD1. CDR3 size: 15 residues. From germline, CDR1 is SGHAT and CDR2 FQNNGV. V lost 5 bases, J lost 2 bases, and 8 bases stayed unmatched. The CDR3 loop is CASSPLTTGNYGYTF. Here the CDR3 DNA reads TGTGCCAGCAGCCCCTTAACGACAGGGAACTATGGCTACACCTTC.

V gene TRBV9 combines with J gene TRBJ2-2; 8 positions match TRBD1. Unmatched junction bases numbered 2, after V lost 0 bases and J lost 1 base. Germline lookup yields CDR1 SGDLS and CDR2 YYNGEE. This CDR3 has 16 residues. CDR3 sequence reads: CASSVVGTGNTGELFF. CDR3 nucleotide sequence: TGTGCCAGCAGCGTAGTAGGGACAGGGAACACCGGGGAGCTGTTTTTT.

The J gene is TRBJ2-2, the V gene TRBV7-6, with D uncertain. The V end was cut by 5 bases, the J end by 2 bases, with 12 bases between. The CDR3 spans 15 residues. The germline gives CDR1 SGHVS, CDR2 FNYEAQ. This CDR3 reads CASSPLSVNTGELFF. The CDR3 DNA is TGTGCCAGCAGCCCACTAAGCGTCAACACCGGGGAGCTGTTTTTT.

Only one count was recorded for this clone. The chain uses TRBV7-2 and TRBJ1-1; TRBD1 matches 7 bases. The CDR3 contains 16 residues. Trimming cost V 5 bases and J 0 bases; bases outside gene matches: 9. Germline V lookup: CDR1 SGHTA, CDR2 FQGNSA. The CDR3 is CASSRDRNFMNTEAFF. The CDR3 coding sequence is TGTGCCAGCAGCCGGGACAGAAACTTCATGAACACTGAAGCTTTCTTT.

V and J are TRBV4-3 and TRBJ2-5, with 7 bases identical to TRBD1. V gave up 3 bases and J gave up 2 bases; unmatched junction bases: 6. Germline V gives CDR1 LGHNA, CDR2 YSLEER. This CDR3 is 15 amino acids long. As DNA, the CDR3 is TGCGCCAGCAGCCATCAAACAGGGGTTCAAGAGACCCAGTACTTC. Its translation: CASSHQTGVQETQYF.

As DNA, the CDR3 is TGTGCCAGTAGTATGGAGGGCTACGACAGTTTCTCCTACAATGAGCAGTTCTTC. It is translated as CASSMEGYDSFSYNEQFF. The rearrangement joins TRBV19 to TRBJ2-1, with D maybe TRBD2 (6 bases). The CDR3 covers 18 residues. V lost 3 bases to trimming and J lost 0 bases, with 18 bases between them. CDR1 LNHDA and CDR2 SQIVND come from the germline V gene (reference sequence).

The rearrangement joins TRBV11-2 to TRBJ1-1, with D possibly TRBD1 on 6 matching bases. V gave up 9 bases and J gave up 6 bases, with 20 bases separating them. The length of the CDR3 is 14 residues. Germline assignment: CDR1 SGHAT and CDR2 FQNNGV. CDR3 sequence: CASKKQGIRPEAFF. The CDR3 DNA is TGTGCCAGTAAAAAGCAGGGGATTAGGCCTGAAGCTTTCTTT. Full variable domain (outside the CDR3, taken from reference TRBV11-2 and TRBJ1-1): EAGVAQSPRYKIIEKRQSVAFWCNPISGHATLYWYQQILGQGPKLLIQFQNNGVVDDSQLPKDRFSAERLKGVDSTLKIQPAKLEDSAVYLCASKKQGIRPEAFFGQGTRLTVV.